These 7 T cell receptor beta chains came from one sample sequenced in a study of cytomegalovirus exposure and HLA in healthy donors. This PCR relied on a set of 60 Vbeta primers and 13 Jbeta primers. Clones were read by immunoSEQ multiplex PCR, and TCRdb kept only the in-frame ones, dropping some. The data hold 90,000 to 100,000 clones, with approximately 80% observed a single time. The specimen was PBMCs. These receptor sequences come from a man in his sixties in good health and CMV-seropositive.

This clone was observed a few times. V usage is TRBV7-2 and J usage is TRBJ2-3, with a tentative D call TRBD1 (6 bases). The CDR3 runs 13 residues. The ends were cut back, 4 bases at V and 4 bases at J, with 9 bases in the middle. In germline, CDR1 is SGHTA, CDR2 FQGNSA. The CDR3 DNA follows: TGTGCCAGCAGCTACTCAGGGGCAGATACGCAGTATTTT. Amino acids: CASSYSGADTQYF.

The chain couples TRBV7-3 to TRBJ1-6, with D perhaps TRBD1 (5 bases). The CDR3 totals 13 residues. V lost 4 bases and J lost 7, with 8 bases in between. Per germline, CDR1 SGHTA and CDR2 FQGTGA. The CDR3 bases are TGTGCCAGCAGCTCCTACAGGAATTCACCCCTCCACTTT. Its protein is CASSSYRNSPLHF.

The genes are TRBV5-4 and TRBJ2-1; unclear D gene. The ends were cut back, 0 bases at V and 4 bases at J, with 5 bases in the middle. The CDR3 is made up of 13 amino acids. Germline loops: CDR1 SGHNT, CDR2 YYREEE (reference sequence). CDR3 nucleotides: TGTGCCAGCAGCTTGGACAGTTACAATGAGCAGTTCTTC. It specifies CASSLDSYNEQFF.

CDR3 protein: CASRLTGGRTDTQYF. The CDR3 nucleotides read TGTGCCAGTAGACTGACAGGGGGCCGGACAGATACGCAGTATTTT. The chain joins TRBV19 to TRBJ2-3; TRBD1 aligns across 10 bases. This CDR3 comprises 15 residues. Germline loops: CDR1 LNHDA, CDR2 SQIVND (reference sequence). The V and J ends lost 6 bases and 3 bases, in that order; junction bases with no gene match: 6.

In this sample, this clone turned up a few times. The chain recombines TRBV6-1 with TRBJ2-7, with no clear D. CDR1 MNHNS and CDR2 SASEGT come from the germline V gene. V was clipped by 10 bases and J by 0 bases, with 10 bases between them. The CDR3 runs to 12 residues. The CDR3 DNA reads TGTGCCACCTACCTTTTCTCCTACGAGCAGTACTTC. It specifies CATYLFSYEQYF.

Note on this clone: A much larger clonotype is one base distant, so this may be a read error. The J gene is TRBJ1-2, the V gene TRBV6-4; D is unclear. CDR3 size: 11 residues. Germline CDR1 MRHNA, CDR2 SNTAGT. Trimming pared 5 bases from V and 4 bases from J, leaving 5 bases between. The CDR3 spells CASSNSYGYTF. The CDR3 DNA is TGTGCCAGCAGTAATAGCTATGGCTACACCTTC.

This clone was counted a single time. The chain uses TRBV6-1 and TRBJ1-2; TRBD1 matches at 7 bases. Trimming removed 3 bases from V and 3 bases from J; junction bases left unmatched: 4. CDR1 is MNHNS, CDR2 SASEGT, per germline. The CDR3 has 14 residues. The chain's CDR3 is CASSDLGQYYGYTF. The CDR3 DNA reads TGTGCCAGCAGTGATCTGGGACAGTACTATGGCTACACCTTC.